This entry describes one T cell receptor beta chain. Its antigen is not yet known. It has no much larger one-base neighbor in the sample; base qualities were not kept. Library creation used PCR. The run used an Illumina iSeq 100. The paper's processing steps were these. Non-productive sequences were filtered out, and CDR3s that did not start with C, did not end with F or W, or were shorter than 7 amino acids were discarded. Levenshtein distances (stringdist) and unrooted phylogenetic trees (ape) in R version 3.6.1 were used to assess CDR3 homology. The public sequencing data were trimmed at Q25 with fastp and processed into clonotypes with MiXCR by TCRdb, which kept only in-frame beta chains. Rows matching on CDR3 protein sequence are summarized as one entry with the most common DNA and genes. TCRdb, rather than the study authors, made the V and J calls. The sample records fewer than 20,000 distinct CDR3 sequences, less than 75% of which are singletons. Together, the top ten hold more than 0.95% of the sample.

The data originate from a study of vaccination and CD4 T cells after COVID-19 (dated 2022 in TCRdb). As for the study more broadly: Convalescent patients had a positive SARS-CoV-2 result on nasal swab PCR, and of these patients, several had mild disease and one had severe disease. Participants got two doses of the Pfizer-BioNTech BNT162b2 vaccine (n=8) or two doses of the Moderna mRNA-1273 vaccine (n=2). The convalescent cohort comprised six males and four females, including two Hispanic individuals, seven Caucasians, two Asians and one multiracial person. Post-vaccine blood samples were collected a median of about 69 days after the second vaccine dose, ranging from about 13 to 241 days. Post-COVID blood samples were collected from convalescent patients a median of around 96 days after diagnosis, with a range of roughly 30 to 161 days. The spike-specific CD4+ TCR repertoire was compared before and after mRNA vaccination in 10 to 11 COVID-19 convalescent patients and a handful of infection-naive healthy vaccine recipients. On the study overall, not on this receptor specifically: The number of convalescent patients in the study was relatively small, and the study did not examine early timepoints following natural infection. Among convalescent patients, a median roughly 90% of the SARS-CoV-2-reactive clones seen after vaccination appeared only after vaccination, which suggests priming specific to the vaccine. The median count of SARS-CoV-2-reactive clonotypes went up from about 23 after infection to around 38 after vaccination, although the change was not significant. Nearly all vaccine-specific clones in convalescent patients (304 of 307) were mono-reactive for SARS-CoV-2 spike rather than cross-reactive with common cold coronaviruses.

Positive SARS-CoV-2 PCR tests in the convalescent patients dated from March to December 2020, before Alpha, Beta and Delta variants emerged in the United States. Ficoll-Paque Plus gradient centrifugation was used to isolate PBMCs from whole blood, and the isolated PBMCs were then either used fresh or cryopreserved at -140C. The sequences come from CD4+ T cells from blood, collected after SARS-CoV-2 vaccination. This clonotype originated in a human donor who had recovered from COVID-19.

CDR3 reads: CASSEELGGLAGVGETQYF. The bases read TGTGCCAGCAGTGAAGAACTGGGCGGACTAGCGGGAGTCGGAGAGACCCAGTACTTC. This chain joins TRBV2 to TRBJ2-5, with TRBD2 identical over 13 junction bases. Compared with germline, V lacks 1 base and J lacks 4 bases; bases without a gene match: 12. Including cysteine and phenylalanine, the CDR3 has 19 amino acids. Only CDR3 DNA is held: 57 bases, read in frame from base 1. In the germline V gene, CDR1 corresponds to SNHLY and CDR2 to FYNNEI. The CDR3 plus the reference TRBV2 and TRBJ2-5 genes for the other parts give the full variable domain: EPEVTQTPSHQVTQMGQEVILRCVPISNHLYFYWYRQILGQKVEFLVSFYNNEISEKSEIFDDQFSVERPDGSNFTLKIRSTKLEDSAMYFCASSEELGGLAGVGETQYFGPGTRLLVL.